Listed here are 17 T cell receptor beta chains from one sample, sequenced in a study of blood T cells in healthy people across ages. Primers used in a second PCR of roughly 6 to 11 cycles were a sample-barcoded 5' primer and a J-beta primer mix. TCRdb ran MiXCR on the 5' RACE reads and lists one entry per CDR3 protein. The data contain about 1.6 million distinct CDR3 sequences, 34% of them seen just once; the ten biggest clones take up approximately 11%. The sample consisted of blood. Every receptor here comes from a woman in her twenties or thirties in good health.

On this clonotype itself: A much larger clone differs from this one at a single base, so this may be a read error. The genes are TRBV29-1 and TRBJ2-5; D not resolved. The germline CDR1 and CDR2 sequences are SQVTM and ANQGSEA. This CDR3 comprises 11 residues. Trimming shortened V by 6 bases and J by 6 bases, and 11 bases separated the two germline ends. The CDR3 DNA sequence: TGCAGCGTGGCCGAAGGGAAGACCCAGTACTTC. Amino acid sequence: CSVAEGKTQYF.

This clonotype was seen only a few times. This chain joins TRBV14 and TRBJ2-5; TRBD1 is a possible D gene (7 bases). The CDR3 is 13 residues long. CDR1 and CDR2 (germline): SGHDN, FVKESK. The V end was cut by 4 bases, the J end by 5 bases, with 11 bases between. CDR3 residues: CASSLEGAETQYF. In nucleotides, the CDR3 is TGTGCCAGCAGCCTGGAGGGGGCCGAGACCCAGTACTTC.

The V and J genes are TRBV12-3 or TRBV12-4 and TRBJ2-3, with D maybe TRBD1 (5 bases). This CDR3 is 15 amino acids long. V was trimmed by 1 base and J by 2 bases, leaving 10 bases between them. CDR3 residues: CASSLVRGTTDTQYF. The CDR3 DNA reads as TGTGCCAGCAGTTTAGTAAGGGGCACCACAGATACGCAGTATTTT.

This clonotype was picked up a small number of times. CDR3 DNA sequence: TGCAGTGCTGGGCCCTTCGGCTACGAGCAGTACTTC. Protein product: CSAGPFGYEQYF. The J gene is TRBJ2-7, the V gene TRBV20-1; D not certain. The CDR3 loop spans 12 amino acids. CDR1 is DFQATT, CDR2 SNEGSKA, per germline (reference sequence). V lost 5 bases and J 3 bases, leaving 11 bases between the germline ends.

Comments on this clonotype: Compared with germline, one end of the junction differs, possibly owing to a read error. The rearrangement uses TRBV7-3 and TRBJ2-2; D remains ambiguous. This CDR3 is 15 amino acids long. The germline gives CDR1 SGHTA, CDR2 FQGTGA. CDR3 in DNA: TGTGCCAGCAGCTTATTGGGGATGAACGCCGGGGAGCTGTTTTTT. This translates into CASSLLGMNAGELFF. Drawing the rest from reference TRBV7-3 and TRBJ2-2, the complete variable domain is GAGVSQTPSNKVTEKGKYVELRCDPISGHTALYWYRQSLGQGPEFLIYFQGTGAADDSGLPNDRFFAVRPEGSVSTLKIQRTERGDSAVYLCASSLLGMNAGELFFGEGSRLTVL.

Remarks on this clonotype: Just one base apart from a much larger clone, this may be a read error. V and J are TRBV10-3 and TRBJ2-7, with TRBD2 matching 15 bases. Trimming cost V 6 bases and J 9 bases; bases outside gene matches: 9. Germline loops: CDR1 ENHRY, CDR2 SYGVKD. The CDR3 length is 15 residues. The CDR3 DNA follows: TGTGCCATCAGCGGACTAGCGGGAGGGCCGAGCGGGCAGTACTTC. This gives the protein CAISGLAGGPSGQYF.

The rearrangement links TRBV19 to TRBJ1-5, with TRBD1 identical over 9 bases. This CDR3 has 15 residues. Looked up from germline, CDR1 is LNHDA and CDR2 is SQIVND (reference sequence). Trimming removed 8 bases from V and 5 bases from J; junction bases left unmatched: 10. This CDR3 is CASCRGQGRDQPQHF. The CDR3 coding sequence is TGTGCCAGTTGCAGAGGACAGGGGAGGGATCAGCCCCAGCATTTT. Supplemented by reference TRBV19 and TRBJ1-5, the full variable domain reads DGGITQSPKYLFRKEGQNVTLSCEQNLNHDAMYWYRQDPGQGLRLIYYSQIVNDFQKGDIAEGYSVSREKKESFPLTVTSAQKNPTAFYLCASCRGQGRDQPQHFGDGTRLSIL.

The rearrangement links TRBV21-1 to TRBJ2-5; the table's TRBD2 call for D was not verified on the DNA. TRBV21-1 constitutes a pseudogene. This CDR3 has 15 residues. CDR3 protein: CASSKYPTGTSNEYF. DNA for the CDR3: TGTGCCAGCAGCAAATACCCAACCGGGACTAGCAACGAGTACTTC.

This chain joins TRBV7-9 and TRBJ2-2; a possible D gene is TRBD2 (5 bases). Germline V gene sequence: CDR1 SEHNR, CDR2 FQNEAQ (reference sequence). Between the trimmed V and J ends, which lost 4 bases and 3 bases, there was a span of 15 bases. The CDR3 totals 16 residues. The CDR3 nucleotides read TGTGCCAGCAGCTCCCAGAGGGTGAAGGACACCGGGGAGCTGTTTTTT. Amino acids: CASSSQRVKDTGELFF.

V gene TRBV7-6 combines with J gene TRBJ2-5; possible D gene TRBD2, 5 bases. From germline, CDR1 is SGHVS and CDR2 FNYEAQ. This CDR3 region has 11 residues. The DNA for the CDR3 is TGTGGACTTGAGTGGGAGGAGACCCAGTACTTC. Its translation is CGLEWEETQYF.

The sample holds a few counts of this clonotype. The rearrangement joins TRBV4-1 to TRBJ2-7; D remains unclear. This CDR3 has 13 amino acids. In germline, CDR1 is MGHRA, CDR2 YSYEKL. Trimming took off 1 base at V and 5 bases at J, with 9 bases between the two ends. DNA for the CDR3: TGCGCCAGCAGCCAAGCTACGGCAAACGAGCAGTACTTC. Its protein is CASSQATANEQYF.

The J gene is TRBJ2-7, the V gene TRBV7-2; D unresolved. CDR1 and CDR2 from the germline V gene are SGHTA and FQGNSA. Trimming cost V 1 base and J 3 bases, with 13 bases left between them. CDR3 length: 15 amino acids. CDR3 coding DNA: TGTGCCAGCAGCTTAGAGGTGGGCCCGTTCTACGAGCAGTACTTC. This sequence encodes CASSLEVGPFYEQYF.

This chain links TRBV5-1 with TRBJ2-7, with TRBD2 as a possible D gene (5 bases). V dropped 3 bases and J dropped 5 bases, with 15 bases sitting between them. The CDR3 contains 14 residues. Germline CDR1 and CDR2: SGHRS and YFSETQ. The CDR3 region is CASSSRTGKNEQYF. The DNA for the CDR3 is TGCGCCAGCAGCTCCCGGACGGGGAAGAACGAGCAGTACTTC. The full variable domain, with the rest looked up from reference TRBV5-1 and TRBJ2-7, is KAGVTQTPRYLIKTRGQQVTLSCSPISGHRSVSWYQQTPGQGLQFLFEYFSETQRNKGNFPGRFSGRQFSNSRSEMNVSTLELGDSALYLCASSSRTGKNEQYFGPGTRLTVT.

CDR3 loop: CSARDNLISAVGTDGYTF. CDR3 coding DNA: TGCAGTGCTAGAGATAACTTGATATCCGCAGTGGGAACGGATGGCTACACCTTC. The genes are TRBV20-1 and TRBJ1-2; D is unclear. V was shortened by 0 bases and J by 6 bases, with 26 bases between the two germline ends. Germline CDR1 DFQATT, CDR2 SNEGSKA (reference sequence). This CDR3 region has 18 residues.

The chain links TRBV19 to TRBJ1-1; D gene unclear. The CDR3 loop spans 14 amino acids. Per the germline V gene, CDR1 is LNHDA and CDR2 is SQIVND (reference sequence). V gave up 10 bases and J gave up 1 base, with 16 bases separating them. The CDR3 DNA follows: TGTGCCACCTTGAATGGGGATACGAACACTGAAGCTTTCTTT. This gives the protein CATLNGDTNTEAFF.

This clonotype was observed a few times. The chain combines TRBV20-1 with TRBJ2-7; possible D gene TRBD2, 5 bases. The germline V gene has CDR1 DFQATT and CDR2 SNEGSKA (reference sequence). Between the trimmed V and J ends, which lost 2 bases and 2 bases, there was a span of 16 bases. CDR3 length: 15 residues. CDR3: CSARSPWEPAYEQYF. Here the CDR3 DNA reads TGCAGTGCTAGATCCCCCTGGGAGCCGGCCTACGAGCAGTACTTC.

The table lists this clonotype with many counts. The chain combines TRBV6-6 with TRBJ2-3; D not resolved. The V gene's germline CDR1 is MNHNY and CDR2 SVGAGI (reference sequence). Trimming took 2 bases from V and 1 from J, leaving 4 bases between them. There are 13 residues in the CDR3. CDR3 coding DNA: TGTGCCAGCAGTTACGGGCGCACAGATACGCAGTATTTT. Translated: CASSYGRTDTQYF.